The 5 T cell receptor beta chains in this list originate from one sample, sequenced in a study of T cells after yellow fever vaccination. TCRdb reprocessed the 5' RACE reads via MiXCR and lists one record per CDR3 protein. Of some 500,000 distinct CDR3 sequences listed, approximately 15% are singletons. This material consisted of PBMCs, taken on the day of the yellow fever booster vaccination. The origin of the receptors is a young man who received the YFV17D yellow fever vaccine.

This clonotype came up a few times. V gene TRBV5-1 combines with J gene TRBJ2-7, with D unclear. The CDR3 consists of 13 residues. From germline, CDR1 is SGHRS and CDR2 YFSETQ. The V and J ends lost 3 bases and 2 bases respectively, with 9 bases between them. CDR3 sequence reads: CASSWTETYEQYF. In DNA form, the CDR3 reads TGCGCCAGCAGCTGGACGGAGACCTACGAGCAGTACTTC.

This clonotype was counted once. V is TRBV7-9 and J is TRBJ2-1; the match to TRBD2 covers 13 bases. This CDR3 has 15 residues. Germline V CDR1 and CDR2: SEHNR, FQNEAQ (reference sequence). V shed 5 bases, J shed 8 bases, and the junction held 6 bases outside the gene matches. The CDR3 region has the DNA TGTGCCAGCAGCCGACTAGCGGGAGGTTCCGATGAGCAGTTCTTC. Protein sequence: CASSRLAGGSDEQFF.

This clonotype occurred a few times. This CDR3 reads CASSRGLAAYNEQFF. The CDR3 coding sequence is TGTGCCAGCAGCCGTGGACTAGCGGCCTACAATGAGCAGTTCTTC. V gene TRBV7-2 combines with J gene TRBJ2-1, with 10 positions matching TRBD2. CDR1 is SGHTA, CDR2 FQGNSA, per germline. The CDR3 is made up of 15 amino acids. After removal of 5 bases from V and 2 bases from J, the junction contained 3 bases not matched to a gene.

In this sample, this clonotype turned up a few times. The CDR3 region has the DNA TGCAGTGCTAGCGAAGGGAATATGGATCAGCCCCAGCATTTT. The encoded protein is CSASEGNMDQPQHF. The chain uses TRBV20-1 and TRBJ1-5; no clear D gene. Trimming removed 3 bases at V and 5 bases at J, with 14 bases between. From germline, CDR1 is DFQATT and CDR2 SNEGSKA (reference sequence). The CDR3 has 14 amino acids.

This clonotype has only one observation. This chain uses TRBV4-2 with TRBJ2-1; 8 bases match TRBD2. With V trimmed by 0 bases and J by 6 bases, 4 bases remained unmatched. This CDR3 has 15 amino acids. Germline CDR1 is LGHNA and CDR2 is YNFKEQ. In DNA form, the CDR3 reads TGTGCCAGCAGCCAAGATAGGGGACTAGTCAATGAGCAGTTCTTC. Amino acid sequence: CASSQDRGLVNEQFF.